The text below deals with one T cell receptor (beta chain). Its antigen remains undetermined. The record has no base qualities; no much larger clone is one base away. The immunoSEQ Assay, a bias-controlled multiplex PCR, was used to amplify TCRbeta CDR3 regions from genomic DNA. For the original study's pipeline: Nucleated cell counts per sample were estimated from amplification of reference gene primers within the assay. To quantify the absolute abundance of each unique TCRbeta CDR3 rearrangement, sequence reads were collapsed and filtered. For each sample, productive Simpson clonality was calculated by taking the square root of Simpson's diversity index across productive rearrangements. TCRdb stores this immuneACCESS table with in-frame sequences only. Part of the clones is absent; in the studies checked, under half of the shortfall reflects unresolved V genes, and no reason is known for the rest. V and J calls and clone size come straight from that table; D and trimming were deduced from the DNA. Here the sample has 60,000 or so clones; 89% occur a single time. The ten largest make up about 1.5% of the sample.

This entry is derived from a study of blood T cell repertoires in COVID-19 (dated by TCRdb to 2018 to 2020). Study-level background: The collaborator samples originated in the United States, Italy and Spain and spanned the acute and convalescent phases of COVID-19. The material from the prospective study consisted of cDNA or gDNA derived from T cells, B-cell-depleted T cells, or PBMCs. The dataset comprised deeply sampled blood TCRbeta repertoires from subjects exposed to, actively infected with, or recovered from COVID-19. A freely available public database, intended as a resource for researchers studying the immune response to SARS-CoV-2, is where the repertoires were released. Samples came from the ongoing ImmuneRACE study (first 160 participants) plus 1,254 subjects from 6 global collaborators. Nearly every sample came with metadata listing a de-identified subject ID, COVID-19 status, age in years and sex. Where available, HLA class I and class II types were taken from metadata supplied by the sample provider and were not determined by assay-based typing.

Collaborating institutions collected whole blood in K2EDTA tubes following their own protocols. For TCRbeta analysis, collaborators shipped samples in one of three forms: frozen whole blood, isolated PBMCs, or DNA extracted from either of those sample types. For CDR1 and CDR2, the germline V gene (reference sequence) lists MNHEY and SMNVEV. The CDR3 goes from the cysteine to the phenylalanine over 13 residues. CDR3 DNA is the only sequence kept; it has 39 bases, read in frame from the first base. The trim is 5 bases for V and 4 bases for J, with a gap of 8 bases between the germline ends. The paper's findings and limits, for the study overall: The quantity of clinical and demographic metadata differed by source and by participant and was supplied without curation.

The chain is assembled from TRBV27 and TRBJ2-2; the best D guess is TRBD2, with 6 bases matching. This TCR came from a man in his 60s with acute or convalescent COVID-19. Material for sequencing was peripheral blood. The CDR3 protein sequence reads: CASSPTSTGELFF. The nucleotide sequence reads TGTGCCAGCAGTCCGACTAGCACCGGGGAGCTGTTTTTT.